A selection of T cell receptor beta chains follows, all from one sample in a study of cytotoxic CD8 clonotypes in ibrutinib-treated CLL. Using immunoSEQ multiplex PCR, the repertoire was profiled, and TCRdb retains in-frame clones only, with some absent. The table records about 120,000 clones, approximately 56% of them present only once. This material consisted of PBMCs, taken after 24 months of ibrutinib treatment. The source of these receptors is a human donor with chronic lymphocytic leukemia. Each CDR3 is given with its conserved first and last residue. Size values are once, few and many counts, or a class for expanded clones, and some rows have none.

abundance: NA
j_gene: TRBJ2-3
v_gene: TRBV2
CDR3aa: CASSALVTSGGANTQYF

abundance: NA
j_gene: TRBJ2-6
v_gene: TRBV29-1
CDR3aa: CSGYSSGANVLTF

abundance: few
j_gene: TRBJ1-6
v_gene: TRBV7-3
CDR3aa: CASSDGTGKSPLHF

abundance: NA
j_gene: TRBJ1-2
v_gene: TRBV18
CDR3aa: CASSPRDSYGYTF

abundance: NA
j_gene: TRBJ1-1
v_gene: TRBV7-9
CDR3aa: CASSLGDVEAFF

abundance: NA
j_gene: TRBJ1-6
v_gene: TRBV6-1
CDR3aa: CASSEFSPLHF

abundance: NA
j_gene: TRBJ1-4
v_gene: TRBV6-6
CDR3aa: CASRLQGANEKLFF

abundance: NA
j_gene: TRBJ2-5
v_gene: TRBV2
CDR3aa: CASSGGAPQETQYF

abundance: NA
j_gene: TRBJ2-7
v_gene: TRBV7-9
CDR3aa: CASSGGNYEQYF

abundance: few
j_gene: TRBJ1-2
v_gene: TRBV10-3
CDR3aa: CAISDRGDDGYTF

abundance: NA
j_gene: TRBJ1-4
v_gene: TRBV21-1
CDR3aa: CASSKVGPSRDRVPREKLFF

abundance: once
j_gene: TRBJ2-1
v_gene: TRBV6-5
CDR3aa: CASSWGGGLSEQFF

abundance: NA
j_gene: TRBJ2-6
v_gene: TRBV4-2
CDR3aa: CASSQDRLAGDFSGANVLTF

abundance: few
j_gene: TRBJ1-2
v_gene: TRBV19
CDR3aa: CASSIGGQGTIYYGYTF

abundance: few
j_gene: TRBJ2-5
v_gene: TRBV5-1
CDR3aa: CASSLTGDSETQYF

abundance: few
j_gene: TRBJ1-1
v_gene: TRBV4-3
CDR3aa: CASSPTGGNTEAFF

abundance: NA
j_gene: TRBJ2-2
v_gene: TRBV6-5
CDR3aa: CASTTSVGTGELFF

abundance: NA
j_gene: TRBJ2-3
v_gene: TRBV9
CDR3aa: CASSVGLATDTQYF

abundance: NA
j_gene: TRBJ1-5
v_gene: TRBV30
CDR3aa: CAWSEKRLTAGVQPQHF

abundance: few
j_gene: TRBJ2-7
v_gene: TRBV7-2
CDR3aa: CASSLVARAALNEQYF

abundance: NA
j_gene: TRBJ1-2
v_gene: TRBV15
CDR3aa: CATSRDMTGVYGYTF

abundance: NA
j_gene: TRBJ2-5
v_gene: TRBV18
CDR3aa: CASSPDSRRETQYF

abundance: NA
j_gene: TRBJ2-5
v_gene: TRBV30
CDR3aa: CAWGLADGTQYF

abundance: NA
j_gene: TRBJ2-3
v_gene: TRBV7-8
CDR3aa: CASSLRIRSTDTQYF

abundance: NA
j_gene: TRBJ1-2
v_gene: TRBV9
CDR3aa: CASSVGAGLGGYTF

abundance: NA
j_gene: TRBJ2-1
v_gene: TRBV5-4
CDR3aa: CASSLGTDTTKGQFF

abundance: few
j_gene: TRBJ2-1
v_gene: TRBV25-1
CDR3aa: CASSEARRGEQFF

abundance: few
j_gene: TRBJ2-7
v_gene: TRBV5-1
CDR3aa: CASSLSGGPTYEQYF

abundance: NA
j_gene: TRBJ2-7
v_gene: TRBV6-5
CDR3aa: CANQEQGVGFHEQYF

abundance: NA
j_gene: TRBJ2-2
v_gene: TRBV7-8
CDR3aa: CASRQPNTGELFF

abundance: NA
j_gene: TRBJ1-2
v_gene: TRBV7-8
CDR3aa: CASSASIRDGYGYTF

abundance: NA
j_gene: TRBJ2-6
v_gene: TRBV4-3
CDR3aa: CASSQENGAAGANVLTF

abundance: NA
j_gene: TRBJ1-5
v_gene: TRBV28
CDR3aa: CASSFSGQGEGNQPQHF

abundance: few
j_gene: TRBJ2-7
v_gene: TRBV11-2
CDR3aa: CASSLDPRSEQYF

abundance: NA
j_gene: TRBJ1-1
v_gene: TRBV29-1
CDR3aa: CSVRRQGAKAEAFF

abundance: NA
j_gene: TRBJ2-7
v_gene: TRBV18
CDR3aa: CASSLNRDGRSYEQYF

abundance: medium-sized
j_gene: TRBJ2-3
v_gene: TRBV7-7
CDR3aa: CASSLPSGGADNDTQYF